The 5 T cell receptor beta chains in this list originate from one sample, sequenced in a study of T cell responses to AZD1222 COVID-19 vaccine. The method was immunoSEQ multiplex PCR; TCRdb's version includes in-frame clones alone and lacks a portion of them. The sample consists of around 120,000 clones, 88% of them appearing once. The specimen comprised peripheral blood, sampled on day 0 of AZD1222 vaccination. The origin of the receptors is an adult in good health.

This chain uses TRBV12-3 or TRBV12-4 with TRBJ2-5; D unresolved. The CDR3 has 12 residues. V lost 4 bases to trimming and J lost 5 bases, with 8 bases between them. In DNA form, the CDR3 reads TGTGCCAGCAGTTCCCCCGGGGAGACCCAGTACTTC. It encodes CASSSPGETQYF.

This clone turned up a few times. The chain links TRBV7-2 to TRBJ1-1; D call uncertain. V lost 4 bases, J lost 5 bases, and 14 bases lay in between. The germline gives CDR1 SGHTA, CDR2 FQGNSA. CDR3 length: 14 amino acids. CDR3 nucleotides: TGTGCCAGCAGCTCAAACCTTGCGGGGACTGAAGCTTTCTTT. Protein: CASSSNLAGTEAFF. Drawing the rest from reference TRBV7-2 and TRBJ1-1, the complete variable domain is GAGVSQSPSNKVTEKGKDVELRCDPISGHTALYWYRQSLGQGLEFLIYFQGNSAPDKSGLPSDRFSAERTGGSVSTLTIQRTQQEDSAVYLCASSSNLAGTEAFFGQGTRLTVV.

The rearrangement joins TRBV23-1 to TRBJ2-7; D remains unclear. TRBV23-1 is reported as an ORF; its role is uncertain. Trimming took 0 bases from V and 4 from J, leaving 4 bases between them. The length of the CDR3 is 12 residues. The CDR3 loop reads CASSQSPYEQYF. CDR3 DNA sequence: TGCGCCAGCAGTCAATCCCCGTACGAGCAGTACTTC.

This clone has just a few counts. The chain uses TRBV5-1 and TRBJ2-2, with D unclear. Germline V CDR1 and CDR2: SGHRS, YFSETQ. V gave up 10 bases and J gave up 0 bases, with 10 bases separating them. This CDR3 is built from 13 residues. The CDR3 region has the DNA TGCGCCTCGTCGTATGCGAACACCGGGGAGCTGTTTTTT. Translating gives CASSYANTGELFF.

The chain combines TRBV7-6 with TRBJ2-5; 7 bases map to TRBD1. Germline V gives CDR1 SGHVS, CDR2 FNYEAQ. Trimming at V came to 1 base and at J to 5 bases, leaving 7 bases not matched to a gene. This CDR3 is 15 amino acids long. The CDR3 loop reads CASSLDRTGGETQYF. The CDR3, as DNA: TGTGCCAGCAGCTTAGATAGGACAGGTGGGGAGACCCAGTACTTC.